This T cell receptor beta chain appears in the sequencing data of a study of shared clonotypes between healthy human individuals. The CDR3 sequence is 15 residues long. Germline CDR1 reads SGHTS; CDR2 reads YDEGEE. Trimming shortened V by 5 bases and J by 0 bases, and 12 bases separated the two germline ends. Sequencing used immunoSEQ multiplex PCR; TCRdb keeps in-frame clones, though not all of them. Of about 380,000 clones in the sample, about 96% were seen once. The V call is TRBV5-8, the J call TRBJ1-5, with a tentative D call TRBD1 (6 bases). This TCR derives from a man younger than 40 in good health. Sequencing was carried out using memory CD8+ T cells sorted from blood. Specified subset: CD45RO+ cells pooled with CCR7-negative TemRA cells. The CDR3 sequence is CASSPGTNSNQPQHF. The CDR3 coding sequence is TGTGCCAGCAGTCCCGGGACAAATAGCAATCAGCCCCAGCATTTT. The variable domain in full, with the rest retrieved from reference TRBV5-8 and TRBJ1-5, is EAGVTQSPTHLIKTRGQQATLRCSPISGHTSVYWYQQALGLGLQFLLWYDEGEERNRGNFPPRFSGRQFPNYSSELNVNALELEDSALYLCASSPGTNSNQPQHFGDGTRLSIL.